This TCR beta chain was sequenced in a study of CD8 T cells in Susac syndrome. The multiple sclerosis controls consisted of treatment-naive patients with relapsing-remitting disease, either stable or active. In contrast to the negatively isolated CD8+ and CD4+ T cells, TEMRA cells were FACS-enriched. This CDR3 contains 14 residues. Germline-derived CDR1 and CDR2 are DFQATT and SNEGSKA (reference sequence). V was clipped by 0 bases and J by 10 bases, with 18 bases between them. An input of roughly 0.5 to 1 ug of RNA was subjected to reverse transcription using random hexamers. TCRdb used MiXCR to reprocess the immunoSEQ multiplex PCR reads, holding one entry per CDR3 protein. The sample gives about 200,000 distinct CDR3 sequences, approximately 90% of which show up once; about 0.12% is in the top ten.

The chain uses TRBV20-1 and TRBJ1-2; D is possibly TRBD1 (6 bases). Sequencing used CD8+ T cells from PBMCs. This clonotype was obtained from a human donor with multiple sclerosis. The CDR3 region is CSARDLGLGGHYTF. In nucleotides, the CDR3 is TGCAGTGCTAGAGATCTGGGATTGGGGGGCCACTACACCTTC.